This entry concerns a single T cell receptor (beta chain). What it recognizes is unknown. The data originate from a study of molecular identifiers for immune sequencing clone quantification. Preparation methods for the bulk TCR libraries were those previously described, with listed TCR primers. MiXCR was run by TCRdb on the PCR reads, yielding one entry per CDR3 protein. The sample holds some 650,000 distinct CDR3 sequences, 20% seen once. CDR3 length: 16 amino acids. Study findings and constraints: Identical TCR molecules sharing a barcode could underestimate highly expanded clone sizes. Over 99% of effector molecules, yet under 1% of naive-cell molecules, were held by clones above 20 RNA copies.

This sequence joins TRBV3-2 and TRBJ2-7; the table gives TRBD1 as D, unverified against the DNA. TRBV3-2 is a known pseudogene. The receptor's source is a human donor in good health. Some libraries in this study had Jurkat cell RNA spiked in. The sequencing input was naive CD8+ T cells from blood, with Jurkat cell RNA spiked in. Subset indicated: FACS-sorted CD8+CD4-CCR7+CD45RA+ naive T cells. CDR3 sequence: CASTRPEDRGIYEQYF. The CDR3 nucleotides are TGTGCCAGCACCCGGCCCGAGGACAGGGGAATCTACGAGCAGTACTTC.